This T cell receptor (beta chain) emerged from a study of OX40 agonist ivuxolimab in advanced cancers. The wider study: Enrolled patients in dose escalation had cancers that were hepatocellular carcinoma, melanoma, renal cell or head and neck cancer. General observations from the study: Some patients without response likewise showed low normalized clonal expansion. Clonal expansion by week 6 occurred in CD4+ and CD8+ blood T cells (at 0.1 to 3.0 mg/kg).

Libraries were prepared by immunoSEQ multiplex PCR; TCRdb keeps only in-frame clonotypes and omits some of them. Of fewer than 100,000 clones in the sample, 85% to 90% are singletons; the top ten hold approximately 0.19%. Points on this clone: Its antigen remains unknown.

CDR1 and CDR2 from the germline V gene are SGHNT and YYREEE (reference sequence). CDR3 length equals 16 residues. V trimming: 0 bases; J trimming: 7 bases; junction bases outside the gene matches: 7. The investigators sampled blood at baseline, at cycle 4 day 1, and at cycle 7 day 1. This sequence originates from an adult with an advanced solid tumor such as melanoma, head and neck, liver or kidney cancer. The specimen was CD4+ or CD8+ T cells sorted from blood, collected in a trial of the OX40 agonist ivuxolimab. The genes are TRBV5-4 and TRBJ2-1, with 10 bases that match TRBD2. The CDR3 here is CASSLAWASGRNEQFF. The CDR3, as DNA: TGTGCCAGCAGCTTGGCCTGGGCTAGCGGGAGAAATGAGCAGTTCTTC.